This entry concerns a single TCR beta chain. Sequencing used immunoSEQ multiplex PCR; TCRdb keeps in-frame clones, though not all of them. The sample holds more than 150,000 clones, about 92% seen once. The germline V and J ends were trimmed by 5 bases and 8 bases, with 21 bases remaining between them. The CDR3 covers 15 residues. Germline CDR1 and CDR2: LGHDT and YNNKEL (reference sequence). The data originate from a study of T cell responses to AZD1222 COVID-19 vaccine. Whole-study context: Second-dose timings of about 4 or about 12 weeks were pooled.

This sequence was found in an adult in good health. The source material was peripheral blood, sampled on day 0 of AZD1222 vaccination. V gene TRBV3-1 (or the pseudogene TRBV3-2) combines with J gene TRBJ1-2, with a possible D match to TRBD1 (5 bases). The DNA of the CDR3 is TGTGCCAGCAGCTCCAAGCAGGGATTTGGAATAGGCTACACCTTC. It translates to CASSSKQGFGIGYTF.